A selection of T cell receptor beta chains follows, all from one sample in a study of blood T cell repertoires in COVID-19. This table comes from immunoSEQ multiplex PCR, and its TCRdb copy is limited to in-frame clones, with some not included. Of fewer than 450,000 clones in the sample, around nine tenths were seen once. Sequenced material: peripheral blood. The source is a woman between 18 and 30 years old who had recovered from COVID-19. Both conserved end residues are part of each CDR3. D genes are given only for firm matches. Only some rows state a clone size, as once, few, many or a class for expanded clones.

D gene: NA; clone size: NA; J gene: TRBJ1-5; V gene: TRBV7-9; CDR3 protein: CASSLGENQPQHF; CDR3 DNA: TGTGCCAGCAGCTTAGGAGAGAATCAGCCCCAGCATTTT
D gene: NA; clone size: NA; J gene: TRBJ2-3; V gene: TRBV15; CDR3 protein: CATSRGSGSGTDTQYF; CDR3 DNA: TGTGCCACCAGCAGAGGTTCAGGGTCGGGCACAGATACGCAGTATTTT
D gene: TRBD1; clone size: NA; J gene: TRBJ1-5; V gene: TRBV30; CDR3 protein: CASGTGGGQPQHF; CDR3 DNA: TGTGCCTCGGGAACAGGGGGCGGTCAGCCCCAGCATTTT
D gene: NA; clone size: NA; J gene: TRBJ2-3; V gene: TRBV4-3; CDR3 protein: CASSQAHRGGTDTQYF; CDR3 DNA: TGCGCCAGCAGCCAAGCCCACAGGGGGGGGACAGATACGCAGTATTTT
D gene: TRBD1; clone size: NA; J gene: TRBJ2-3; V gene: TRBV6-5; CDR3 protein: CASSRGTVGDTQYF; CDR3 DNA: TGTGCCAGCAGTCGAGGGACAGTTGGGGATACGCAGTATTTT
D gene: NA; clone size: NA; J gene: TRBJ1-6; V gene: TRBV30; CDR3 protein: CAWRGMGHSPLHF; CDR3 DNA: TGTGCCTGGAGGGGCATGGGGCATTCACCCCTCCACTTT
D gene: TRBD1; clone size: NA; J gene: TRBJ2-3; V gene: TRBV30; CDR3 protein: CAWNPYRGPTDTQYF; CDR3 DNA: TGTGCCTGGAACCCCTACAGGGGGCCCACAGATACGCAGTATTTT
D gene: NA; clone size: NA; J gene: TRBJ1-2; V gene: TRBV6-1; CDR3 protein: CASSELRTAGGYTF; CDR3 DNA: TGTGCCAGCAGTGAATTGAGGACAGCTGGCGGCTACACCTTC
D gene: NA; clone size: NA; J gene: TRBJ1-5; V gene: TRBV3-1/TRBV3-2; CDR3 protein: CASSQGQGSFSNQPQHF; CDR3 DNA: TGTGCCAGCAGCCAAGGGCAGGGAAGCTTTAGCAATCAGCCCCAGCATTTT
D gene: NA; clone size: NA; J gene: TRBJ1-2; V gene: TRBV9; CDR3 protein: CASSVGPYGYTF; CDR3 DNA: TGTGCCAGCAGCGTTGGCCCCTATGGCTACACCTTC
D gene: TRBD2; clone size: NA; J gene: TRBJ2-1; V gene: TRBV5-4; CDR3 protein: CASSPATGGVNEQFF; CDR3 DNA: TGTGCCAGCAGCCCGGCAACGGGAGGGGTCAATGAGCAGTTCTTC
D gene: NA; clone size: NA; J gene: TRBJ2-1; V gene: TRBV7-9; CDR3 protein: CASSLAGLRPSYNEQFF; CDR3 DNA: TGTGCCAGCAGCTTAGCGGGCCTCCGACCCTCCTACAATGAGCAGTTCTTC
D gene: NA; clone size: NA; J gene: TRBJ1-1; V gene: TRBV19; CDR3 protein: CASSPPGLQNTEAFF; CDR3 DNA: TGTGCCAGTAGTCCACCGGGACTCCAGAACACTGAAGCTTTCTTT
D gene: TRBD2; clone size: NA; J gene: TRBJ2-5; V gene: TRBV19; CDR3 protein: CASRGLATSLYQETQYF; CDR3 DNA: TGTGCCAGTAGGGGACTAGCGACGTCCCTTTACCAAGAGACCCAGTACTTC
D gene: NA; clone size: NA; J gene: TRBJ2-3; V gene: TRBV12-5; CDR3 protein: CASGLGQVRPPFDTQYF; CDR3 DNA: TGTGCTAGTGGTTTGGGACAGGTCCGTCCCCCCTTCGATACGCAGTATTTT
D gene: TRBD1; clone size: NA; J gene: TRBJ1-1; V gene: TRBV6-2/TRBV6-3; CDR3 protein: CASSYSKAGGTEAFF; CDR3 DNA: TGTGCCAGCAGTTACTCGAAGGCAGGGGGCACTGAAGCTTTCTTT
D gene: NA; clone size: NA; J gene: TRBJ2-1; V gene: TRBV30; CDR3 protein: CAWSPPSRANEQFF; CDR3 DNA: TGTGCCTGGAGCCCCCCTTCGCGTGCCAATGAGCAGTTCTTC
D gene: NA; clone size: NA; J gene: TRBJ1-1; V gene: TRBV29-1; CDR3 protein: CSSKLDAGMNTEAFF; CDR3 DNA: TGCAGCTCTAAGTTAGATGCAGGGATGAACACTGAAGCTTTCTTT
D gene: NA; clone size: once; J gene: TRBJ1-1; V gene: TRBV6-5; CDR3 protein: CASRGSYEAFF; CDR3 DNA: TGTGCCAGCAGGGGCTCGTATGAAGCTTTCTTT
D gene: TRBD2; clone size: NA; J gene: TRBJ2-2; V gene: TRBV7-6; CDR3 protein: CASRRDYSNTGELFF; CDR3 DNA: TGTGCCAGCAGACGGGACTATTCGAACACCGGGGAGCTGTTTTTT
D gene: TRBD2; clone size: NA; J gene: TRBJ2-5; V gene: TRBV20-1; CDR3 protein: CSARILAGDF; CDR3 DNA: TGCAGTGCTAGGATTTTAGCGGGGGACTTC
D gene: NA; clone size: NA; J gene: TRBJ2-1; V gene: TRBV27; CDR3 protein: CASTNGPGVEQFF; CDR3 DNA: TGTGCCAGCACTAATGGGCCCGGGGTTGAGCAGTTCTTC
D gene: NA; clone size: NA; J gene: TRBJ2-2; V gene: TRBV5-1; CDR3 protein: CASSLGLRENTGELFF; CDR3 DNA: TGCGCCAGCAGCTTGGGTTTGCGGGAGAACACCGGGGAGCTGTTTTTT
D gene: TRBD2; clone size: NA; J gene: TRBJ2-1; V gene: TRBV25-1; CDR3 protein: CASSEQTSGRINEQFF; CDR3 DNA: TGTGCCAGCAGTGAACAGACTAGCGGGAGGATAAATGAGCAGTTCTTC
D gene: NA; clone size: NA; J gene: TRBJ2-2; V gene: TRBV6-5; CDR3 protein: CASSYSQGNTGELFF; CDR3 DNA: TGTGCCAGCAGTTATTCCCAGGGGAACACCGGGGAGCTGTTTTTT
D gene: NA; clone size: NA; J gene: TRBJ1-1; V gene: TRBV11-2; CDR3 protein: CASSLTGIYTEAFF; CDR3 DNA: TGTGCCAGCAGCTTAACAGGGATTTACACTGAAGCTTTCTTT
D gene: TRBD1; clone size: NA; J gene: TRBJ1-2; V gene: TRBV7-2; CDR3 protein: CASSFPGQGRWDYGYTF; CDR3 DNA: TGTGCCAGCAGCTTCCCGGGACAGGGAAGGTGGGACTATGGCTACACCTTC
D gene: TRBD1; clone size: NA; J gene: TRBJ2-3; V gene: TRBV18; CDR3 protein: CASSGIGTATDTQYF; CDR3 DNA: TGTGCCAGCTCAGGAATAGGGACAGCAACAGATACGCAGTATTTT
D gene: TRBD1; clone size: NA; J gene: TRBJ2-1; V gene: TRBV7-9; CDR3 protein: CASSPPTGSPPYNEQFF; CDR3 DNA: TGTGCCAGCAGCCCCCCGACAGGGTCCCCACCCTACAATGAGCAGTTCTTC
D gene: TRBD2; clone size: NA; J gene: TRBJ2-1; V gene: TRBV4-3; CDR3 protein: CASSQLAGGGEQFF; CDR3 DNA: TGCGCCAGCAGCCAATTAGCGGGAGGTGGAGAGCAGTTCTTC
D gene: NA; clone size: once; J gene: TRBJ1-6; V gene: TRBV6-2/TRBV6-3; CDR3 protein: CASSFRNSPLHF; CDR3 DNA: TGTGCCAGCAGTTTCAGAAATTCACCCCTCCACTTT
D gene: TRBD1; clone size: NA; J gene: TRBJ1-2; V gene: TRBV7-8; CDR3 protein: CASNDDRGYGYTF; CDR3 DNA: TGTGCCAGCAACGACGACAGGGGATATGGCTACACCTTC
D gene: TRBD1; clone size: NA; J gene: TRBJ1-1; V gene: TRBV4-3; CDR3 protein: CASSQKWWDRDRGLEGTEAFF; CDR3 DNA: TGCGCCAGCAGCCAAAAATGGTGGGACCGGGACAGGGGTTTAGAGGGCACTGAAGCTTTCTTT
D gene: NA; clone size: NA; J gene: TRBJ2-3; V gene: TRBV4-1; CDR3 protein: CASSQQDRTGTDTQYF; CDR3 DNA: TGCGCCAGCAGCCAACAGGATAGGACAGGCACAGATACGCAGTATTTT
D gene: TRBD1; clone size: NA; J gene: TRBJ1-1; V gene: TRBV27; CDR3 protein: CASSGTGRTEAFF; CDR3 DNA: TGTGCCAGCAGTGGGACAGGTAGAACTGAAGCTTTCTTT
D gene: TRBD1; clone size: few; J gene: TRBJ1-6; V gene: TRBV5-4; CDR3 protein: CASSRLGETGFYSPLHF; CDR3 DNA: TGTGCCAGCAGCCGCCTCGGCGAGACAGGGTTTTATTCACCCCTCCACTTT
D gene: TRBD2; clone size: NA; J gene: TRBJ2-1; V gene: TRBV7-2; CDR3 protein: CASSLASSGSSYNEQFF; CDR3 DNA: TGTGCCAGCAGCTTAGCGTCTAGCGGGAGCTCCTACAATGAGCAGTTCTTC
D gene: TRBD1; clone size: NA; J gene: TRBJ2-1; V gene: TRBV18; CDR3 protein: CASSPRTGRSSYNEQFF; CDR3 DNA: TGTGCCAGCTCACCACGGACAGGCAGGAGCTCCTACAATGAGCAGTTCTTC
D gene: NA; clone size: NA; J gene: TRBJ1-1; V gene: TRBV24-1; CDR3 protein: CATSEGRGESEAFF; CDR3 DNA: TGTGCCACCAGTGAGGGCAGGGGAGAGTCTGAAGCTTTCTTT
D gene: NA; clone size: NA; J gene: TRBJ1-5; V gene: TRBV30; CDR3 protein: CAWSDGGQPQHF; CDR3 DNA: TGTGCCTGGAGTGACGGTGGTCAGCCCCAGCATTTT
D gene: TRBD2; clone size: NA; J gene: TRBJ2-5; V gene: TRBV12-3/TRBV12-4; CDR3 protein: CASSLRGGETQYF; CDR3 DNA: TGTGCCAGCTCCCTTCGGGGGGGGGAGACCCAGTACTTC
D gene: TRBD1; clone size: few; J gene: TRBJ1-1; V gene: TRBV6-5; CDR3 protein: CASRWTGGTEAFF; CDR3 DNA: TGTGCCAGCAGATGGACAGGGGGAACTGAAGCTTTCTTT
D gene: NA; clone size: once; J gene: TRBJ1-2; V gene: TRBV10-3; CDR3 protein: CAISIRSYQVVYGYTF; CDR3 DNA: TGTGCCATCTCGATCAGATCATACCAGGTTGTCTATGGCTACACCTTC
D gene: TRBD2; clone size: NA; J gene: TRBJ2-5; V gene: TRBV12-3/TRBV12-4; CDR3 protein: CASSTSGETQYF; CDR3 DNA: TGTGCCAGCAGTACTAGCGGAGAGACCCAGTACTTC
D gene: NA; clone size: NA; J gene: TRBJ1-1; V gene: TRBV12-3/TRBV12-4; CDR3 protein: CASSLFRGAEAFF; CDR3 DNA: TGTGCCAGCAGTTTATTCCGGGGGGCTGAAGCTTTCTTT
D gene: NA; clone size: NA; J gene: TRBJ1-2; V gene: TRBV5-1; CDR3 protein: CASSLGQNTYGYTF; CDR3 DNA: TGCGCCAGCAGCTTGGGACAGAACACCTATGGCTACACCTTC
D gene: NA; clone size: NA; J gene: TRBJ2-5; V gene: TRBV7-8; CDR3 protein: CASSLGRGKTQYF; CDR3 DNA: TGTGCCAGCAGCTTAGGCCGGGGAAAGACCCAGTACTTC
D gene: NA; clone size: NA; J gene: TRBJ1-2; V gene: TRBV6-2/TRBV6-3; CDR3 protein: CASSYWSGYTF; CDR3 DNA: TGTGCCAGCAGTTACTGGAGCGGCTACACCTTC
D gene: NA; clone size: once; J gene: TRBJ2-1; V gene: TRBV10-1; CDR3 protein: CASRSSEKYNEQFF; CDR3 DNA: TGCGCCAGCAGATCGAGCGAGAAGTACAATGAGCAGTTCTTC
D gene: NA; clone size: NA; J gene: TRBJ2-2; V gene: TRBV11-3; CDR3 protein: CASSPTSGTGELFF; CDR3 DNA: TGTGCCAGCAGCCCCACCTCAGGAACCGGGGAGCTGTTTTTT
D gene: TRBD1; clone size: NA; J gene: TRBJ1-1; V gene: TRBV5-6; CDR3 protein: CASSLIIRGQGDTEAFF; CDR3 DNA: TGTGCCAGCAGCTTGATCATTCGGGGACAGGGCGACACTGAAGCTTTCTTT
D gene: TRBD2; clone size: NA; J gene: TRBJ2-3; V gene: TRBV5-1; CDR3 protein: CASSLPSGRPDTQYF; CDR3 DNA: TGCGCCAGCAGCTTGCCTAGCGGGAGACCAGATACGCAGTATTTT
D gene: NA; clone size: NA; J gene: TRBJ1-2; V gene: TRBV7-9; CDR3 protein: CASSELEYGYTF; CDR3 DNA: TGTGCCAGCAGCGAGCTTGAGTATGGCTACACCTTC
D gene: TRBD1; clone size: NA; J gene: TRBJ1-2; V gene: TRBV6-5; CDR3 protein: CASRSGQGYGYTF; CDR3 DNA: TGTGCCAGCAGGTCGGGACAGGGCTATGGCTACACCTTC
D gene: NA; clone size: NA; J gene: TRBJ1-4; V gene: TRBV7-6; CDR3 protein: CASSLDRSRPNEKLFF; CDR3 DNA: TGTGCCAGCAGCCTAGACAGGAGCCGCCCTAATGAAAAACTGTTTTTT
D gene: NA; clone size: NA; J gene: TRBJ2-1; V gene: TRBV18; CDR3 protein: CASSPAGSSYNEQFF; CDR3 DNA: TGTGCCAGCTCACCGGCGGGGAGCTCCTACAATGAGCAGTTCTTC
D gene: TRBD1; clone size: NA; J gene: TRBJ2-1; V gene: TRBV4-1; CDR3 protein: CASSRDGGTGGFNEQFF; CDR3 DNA: TGCGCCAGCAGCCGGGACGGCGGGACAGGGGGCTTCAATGAGCAGTTCTTC